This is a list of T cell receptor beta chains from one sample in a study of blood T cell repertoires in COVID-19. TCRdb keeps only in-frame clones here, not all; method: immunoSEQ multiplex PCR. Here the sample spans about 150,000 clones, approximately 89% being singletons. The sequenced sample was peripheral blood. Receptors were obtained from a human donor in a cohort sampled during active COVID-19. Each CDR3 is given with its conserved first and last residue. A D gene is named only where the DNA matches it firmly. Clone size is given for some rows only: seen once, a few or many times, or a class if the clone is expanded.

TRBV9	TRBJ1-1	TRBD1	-	CASREGQGNTEAFF	TGTGCCAGCAGGGAGGGACAGGGGAACACTGAAGCTTTCTTT
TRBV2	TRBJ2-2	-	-	CASSELAGRNTGELFF	TGTGCCAGCAGTGAACTTGCGGGGCGAAACACCGGGGAGCTGTTTTTT
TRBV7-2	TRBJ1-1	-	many	CASSLDRNTEAFF	TGTGCCAGCAGCTTAGACAGGAACACTGAAGCTTTCTTT
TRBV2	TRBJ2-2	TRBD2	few	CASSGYAGRETGELFF	TGTGCCAGCAGTGGATATGCAGGGAGGGAGACCGGGGAGCTGTTTTTT
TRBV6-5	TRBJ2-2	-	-	CAAKGVSGELFF	TGTGCCGCCAAGGGGGTCTCCGGGGAGCTGTTTTTT
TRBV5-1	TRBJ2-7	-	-	CASSVTGTPYEQYF	TGCGCCAGCAGCGTGACCGGGACACCCTACGAGCAGTACTTC
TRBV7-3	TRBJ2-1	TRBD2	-	CASSTTSVSYNEQFF	TGTGCCAGCAGCACGACTAGCGTTTCCTACAATGAGCAGTTCTTC
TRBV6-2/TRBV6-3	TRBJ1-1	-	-	CASSYDVREKAFF	TGTGCCAGCAGTTACGATGTCAGGGAAAAAGCTTTCTTT
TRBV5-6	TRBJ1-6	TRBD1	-	CASSFPQGGSPLHF	TGTGCCAGCAGCTTCCCCCAGGGGGGATCACCCCTCCACTTT
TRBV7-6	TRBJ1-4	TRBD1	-	CASSFGGQRNEKLFF	TGTGCCAGCAGCTTCGGGGGACAGAGAAATGAAAAACTGTTTTTT
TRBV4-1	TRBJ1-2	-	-	CASSQVGGGDYGYTF	TGCGCCAGCAGCCAAGTGGGTGGCGGGGACTATGGCTACACCTTC
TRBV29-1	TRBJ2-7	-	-	CSVVGSSYEQYF	TGCAGCGTTGTCGGGAGCTCCTACGAGCAGTACTTC
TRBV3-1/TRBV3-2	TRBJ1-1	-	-	CASSQARGNTEAFF	TGTGCCAGCAGCCAAGCACGGGGAAATACTGAAGCTTTCTTT
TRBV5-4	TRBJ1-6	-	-	CASTTNGGWAPLHF	TGTGCCAGCACCACCAATGGAGGGTGGGCACCCCTCCACTTT
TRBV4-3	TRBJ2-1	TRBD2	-	CASSQDFFSGALGDEQFF	TGCGCCAGCAGCCAAGATTTTTTTAGCGGGGCCCTCGGAGATGAGCAGTTCTTC
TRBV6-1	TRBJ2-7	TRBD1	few	CASSASPGQGTSYEQYF	TGTGCCAGCAGTGCCTCCCCCGGACAGGGAACTTCCTACGAGCAGTACTTC
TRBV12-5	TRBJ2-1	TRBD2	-	CASGLPTSLTHNEQFF	TGTGCTAGTGGTTTGCCGACTAGCCTAACCCACAATGAGCAGTTCTTC
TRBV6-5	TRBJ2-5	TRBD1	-	CASRQQGAQYF	TGTGCCAGCAGGCAACAGGGGGCCCAGTACTTC
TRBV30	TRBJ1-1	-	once	CAWSASGLKAFF	TGTGCCTGGAGTGCCTCCGGACTAAAAGCTTTCTTT
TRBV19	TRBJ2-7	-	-	CASSTTGTYEQYF	TGTGCCAGTAGTACAACAGGAACCTACGAGCAGTACTTC
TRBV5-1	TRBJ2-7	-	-	CASSIRGAGGQYF	TGCGCCAGCAGCATCAGGGGGGCCGGAGGGCAGTACTTC
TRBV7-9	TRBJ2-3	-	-	CASSLARGGSTDTQYF	TGTGCCAGCAGCTTAGCGAGGGGGGGGAGCACAGATACGCAGTATTTT
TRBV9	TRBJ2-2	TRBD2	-	CASSVIAGGPDTGELFF	TGTGCCAGCAGCGTAATAGCGGGGGGGCCTGACACCGGGGAGCTGTTTTTT
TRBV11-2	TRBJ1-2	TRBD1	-	CASSSAQGYGYTF	TGTGCCAGCAGCTCGGCACAGGGGTATGGCTACACCTTC
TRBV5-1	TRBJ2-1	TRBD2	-	CASGDLTAGVDNEQFF	TGCGCCAGCGGAGACCTCACGGCGGGGGTGGACAATGAGCAGTTCTTC
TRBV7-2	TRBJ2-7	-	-	CASTPAVSFYEQYF	TGTGCCAGCACCCCCGCGGTCAGCTTCTACGAGCAGTACTTC
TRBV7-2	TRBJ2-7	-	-	CASSPGRDTSYEQYF	TGTGCCAGCAGCCCAGGACGGGACACCAGCTACGAGCAGTACTTC
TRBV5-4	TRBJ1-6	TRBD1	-	CASSSDRGNSPLHF	TGTGCCAGCAGCTCGGACAGGGGAAACTCACCCCTCCACTTT
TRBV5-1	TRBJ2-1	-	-	CASRNRANEQFF	TGCGCCAGCAGGAACCGAGCCAATGAGCAGTTCTTC
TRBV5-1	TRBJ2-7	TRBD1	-	CASSLVGQGYEQYF	TGCGCCAGCAGCTTGGTGGGACAGGGATACGAGCAGTACTTC
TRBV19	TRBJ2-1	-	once	CASSMRTTSYNEQFF	TGTGCCAGTAGTATGAGGACTACTTCCTACAATGAGCAGTTCTTC
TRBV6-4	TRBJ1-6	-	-	CASSENRNSPLHF	TGTGCCAGCAGTGAGAACCGGAATTCACCCCTCCACTTT
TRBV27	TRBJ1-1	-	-	CASSNSGRRDTEAFF	TGTGCCAGCAGTAACTCGGGGAGGAGGGACACTGAAGCTTTCTTT
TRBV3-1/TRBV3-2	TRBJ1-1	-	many	CASSQEQEYTEAFF	TGTGCCAGCAGCCAAGAACAGGAATACACTGAAGCTTTCTTT
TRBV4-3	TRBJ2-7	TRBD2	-	CASSQGLRGSYEQYF	TGCGCCAGCAGCCAAGGGTTGCGGGGGTCCTACGAGCAGTACTTC
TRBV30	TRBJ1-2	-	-	CAWSRDWDYGYTF	TGTGCCTGGAGCCGGGATTGGGACTATGGCTACACCTTC
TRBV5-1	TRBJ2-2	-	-	CASSLNRFNTGELFF	TGCGCCAGCAGCTTGAACAGGTTTAACACCGGGGAGCTGTTTTTT
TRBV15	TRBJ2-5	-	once	CATSRDLAQETQYF	TGTGCCACCAGCAGAGATTTAGCGCAAGAGACCCAGTACTTC
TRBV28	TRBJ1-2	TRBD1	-	CASSLVDRGRIGYTF	TGTGCCAGCAGTTTAGTCGACAGGGGGCGCATCGGCTACACCTTC
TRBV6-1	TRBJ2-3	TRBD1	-	CASSDEQGEGTDTQYF	TGTGCCAGCAGTGACGAACAGGGGGAGGGCACAGATACGCAGTATTTT
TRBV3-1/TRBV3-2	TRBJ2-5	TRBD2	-	CASSIRLAGGGETQYF	TGTGCCAGCAGCATCCGACTAGCGGGGGGTGGGGAGACCCAGTACTTC
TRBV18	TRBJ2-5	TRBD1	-	CASSPGQGVETQYF	TGTGCCAGCTCACCGGGACAGGGTGTGGAGACCCAGTACTTC
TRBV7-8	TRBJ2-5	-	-	CASTLGVKSETQYF	TGTGCCAGCACGTTAGGGGTTAAGTCGGAGACCCAGTACTTC
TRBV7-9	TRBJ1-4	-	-	CASSSHGGEKLFF	TGTGCCAGCAGCTCTCATGGAGGAGAAAAACTGTTTTTT
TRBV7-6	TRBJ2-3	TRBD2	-	CASSYDSGMVNTQYF	TGTGCCAGCAGCTACGACAGCGGGATGGTGAATACGCAGTATTTT
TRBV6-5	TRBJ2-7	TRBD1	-	CASSKTGNTYEQYF	TGTGCCAGCAGTAAGACAGGGAACACCTACGAGCAGTACTTC
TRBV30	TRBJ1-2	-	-	CAWSVGPAGAYYGYTF	TGTGCCTGGAGTGTAGGACCGGCAGGGGCATACTATGGCTACACCTTC
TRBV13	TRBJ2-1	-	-	CASSPYRVSNEQFF	TGTGCCAGCAGCCCCTACAGGGTTTCGAATGAGCAGTTCTTC
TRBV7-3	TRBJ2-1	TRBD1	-	CASSLAPGQGNNEQFF	TGTGCCAGCAGCTTAGCCCCGGGACAGGGAAACAATGAGCAGTTCTTC
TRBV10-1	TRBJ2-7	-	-	CASSESTGISSYEQYF	TGCGCCAGCAGTGAGTCAACGGGTATAAGCTCCTACGAGCAGTACTTC
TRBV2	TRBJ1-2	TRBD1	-	CASSVGTGYGYTF	TGTGCCAGCAGTGTGGGGACAGGGTATGGCTACACCTTC